The sample holds many counts of the clone carrying this T cell receptor (beta chain). Its specificity is unknown. Unique molecular identifiers were attached to individual cDNA molecules. TCRdb redid the calling of the 5' RACE reads with MiXCR, one entry per CDR3 protein. Among 50,000 to 60,000 distinct CDR3 sequences listed, about 6.2% were seen once. The trim removed 10 bases at V and 1 base at J, leaving 6 bases unmatched. Germline CDR1 and CDR2: MNHNS and SASEGT. This CDR3 contains 16 residues. The source of the sample is a study of early T cells in non-severe SARS-CoV-2 infection. Study at large: The authors sequenced bulk RNA from unsorted whole blood, leaving chains unpaired. Study-level findings and limits: VDJdb matching skewed toward anti-spike CD8 responses, missing private and CD4 specificities.

The source material was whole blood. The chain combines TRBV6-1 with TRBJ2-2; TRBD2 aligns across 13 bases. The TCR originated in an adult who was a healthcare worker with PCR-confirmed SARS-CoV-2 infection or an uninfected control (not recorded which). The CDR3 protein is CAMKGLAGRNTGELFF. In DNA, the CDR3 is TGTGCCATGAAGGGACTAGCGGGAAGGAACACCGGGGAGCTGTTTTTT.